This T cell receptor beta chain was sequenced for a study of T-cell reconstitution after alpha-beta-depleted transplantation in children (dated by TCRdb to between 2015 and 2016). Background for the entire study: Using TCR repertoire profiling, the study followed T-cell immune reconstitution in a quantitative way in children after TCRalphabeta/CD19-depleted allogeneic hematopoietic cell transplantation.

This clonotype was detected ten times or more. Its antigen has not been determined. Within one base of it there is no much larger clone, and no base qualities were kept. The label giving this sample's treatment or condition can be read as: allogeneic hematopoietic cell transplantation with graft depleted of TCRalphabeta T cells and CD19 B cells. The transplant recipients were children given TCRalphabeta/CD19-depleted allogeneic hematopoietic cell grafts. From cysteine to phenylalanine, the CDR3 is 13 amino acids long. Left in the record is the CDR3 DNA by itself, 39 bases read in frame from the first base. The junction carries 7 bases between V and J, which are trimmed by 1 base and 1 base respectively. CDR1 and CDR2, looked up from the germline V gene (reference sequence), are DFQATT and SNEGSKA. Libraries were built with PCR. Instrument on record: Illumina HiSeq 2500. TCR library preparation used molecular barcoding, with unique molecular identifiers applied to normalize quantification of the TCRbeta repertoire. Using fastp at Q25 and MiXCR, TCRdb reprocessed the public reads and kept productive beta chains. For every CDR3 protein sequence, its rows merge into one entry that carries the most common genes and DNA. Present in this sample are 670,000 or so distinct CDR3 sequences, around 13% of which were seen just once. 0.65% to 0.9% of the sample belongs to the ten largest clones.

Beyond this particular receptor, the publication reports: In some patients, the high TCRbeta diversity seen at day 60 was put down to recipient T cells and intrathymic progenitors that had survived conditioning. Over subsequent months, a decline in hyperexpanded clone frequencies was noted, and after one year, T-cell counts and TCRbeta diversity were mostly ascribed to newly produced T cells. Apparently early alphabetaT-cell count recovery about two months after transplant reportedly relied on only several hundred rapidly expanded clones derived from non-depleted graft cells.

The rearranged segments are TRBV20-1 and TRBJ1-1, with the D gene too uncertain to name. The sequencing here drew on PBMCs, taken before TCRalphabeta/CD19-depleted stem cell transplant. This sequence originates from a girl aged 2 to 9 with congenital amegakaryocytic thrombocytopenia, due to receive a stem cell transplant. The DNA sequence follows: TGCAGTGCTAGAGTTCTCCGGAACACTGAAGCTTTCTTT. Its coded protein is CSARVLRNTEAFF.